This entry lists 9 T cell receptor beta chains sequenced from one sample in a study of blood T cells in healthy people across ages. Sample-barcoded 5' priming and a J-beta primer mix drove a second PCR of roughly 6 to 12 cycles. TCRdb called the 5' RACE reads again in MiXCR, with one record for every CDR3 protein. Of fewer than 750,000 distinct CDR3 sequences in the sample, 40% to 50% were seen once. Material: blood. Receptor source: a man aged 80 or over in good health.

The chain has TRBV6-2 or TRBV6-3 and TRBJ2-7; D not resolved. The CDR3 consists of 12 residues. V lost 2 bases and J lost 7, with 9 bases in between. Germline assignment: CDR1 MNHEY and CDR2 SVGEGT. CDR3 loop: CASSYPVLEQYF. For the CDR3, the DNA is TGTGCCAGCAGTTACCCCGTCCTAGAGCAGTACTTC.

This clonotype was picked up many times. This chain connects TRBV6-5 to TRBJ2-7; 8 bases are a match to TRBD1. V dropped 6 bases and J dropped 3; count of bases not matched to a gene: 7. Germline V gene lookup returns CDR1 MNHEY and CDR2 SVGAGI. The CDR3 totals 14 residues. This CDR3 reads CASRTGTGNYEQYF. In DNA form, the CDR3 reads TGTGCCAGCAGGACCGGGACAGGAAACTACGAGCAGTACTTC.

The chain combines TRBV12-3 or TRBV12-4 with TRBJ1-6; D possibly corresponds to TRBD1 (6 bases). The CDR3 has 15 amino acids. The V end was cut by 4 bases, the J end by 7 bases, with 14 bases between. The CDR3 sequence: CASSSSGVQNSPLHF. As DNA, the CDR3 is TGTGCCAGCAGTTCGTCAGGGGTTCAGAATTCACCCCTCCACTTT.

This clonotype was seen at least ten times. CDR3: CSARRAGVTDTQYF. The CDR3 DNA reads TGCAGTGCTAGAAGAGCGGGAGTAACAGATACGCAGTATTTT. The rearrangement uses TRBV20-1 and TRBJ2-3, with TRBD2 matching over 8 bases. Germline CDR1 and CDR2: DFQATT and SNEGSKA (reference sequence). Losses at the gene ends were 2 bases for V and 3 bases for J; bases not matched to a gene: 4. This CDR3 is 14 amino acids long.

The chain couples TRBV27 to TRBJ1-6; D remains ambiguous. V shed 6 bases and J shed 2 bases, with 11 bases lying between them. CDR1 is MNHEY, CDR2 SMNVEV, per germline (reference sequence). The CDR3 loop spans 15 amino acids. CDR3 DNA sequence: TGTGCCAGCAGGGTCAGCGCAACCTATAATTCACCCCTCCACTTT. Amino acid sequence: CASRVSATYNSPLHF.

This clonotype was observed a few times. The genes are TRBV20-1 and TRBJ1-1; 8 bases fit TRBD1. The trim removed 4 bases at V and 8 bases at J, leaving 0 bases unmatched. The CDR3 totals 10 residues. The germline gives CDR1 DFQATT, CDR2 SNEGSKA (reference sequence). This CDR3 reads CSANRGEAFF. The CDR3 DNA reads as TGCAGTGCTAACAGGGGGGAAGCTTTCTTT.

This clonotype has a handful of counts. The chain carries TRBV7-2 and TRBJ2-1; perhaps TRBD2 as D (5 bases). Looked up from germline, CDR1 is SGHTA and CDR2 is FQGNSA. The length of the CDR3 is 14 residues. V was trimmed by 7 bases and J by 9 bases, leaving 19 bases between them. The CDR3 DNA sequence: TGTGCCAGCAACTCAGTGCGGACTCTTAGTGAGCAGTTCTTC. This codes for CASNSVRTLSEQFF.

The rearrangement joins TRBV4-1 to TRBJ1-2; D not certain. This CDR3 is 15 amino acids long. V was shortened by 0 bases and J by 2 bases, with 10 bases between the two germline ends. Germline V gene data show CDR1 as MGHRA and CDR2 as YSYEKL. The CDR3 bases are TGCGCCAGCAGCCAAGAAGAGAACCCCAACTATGGCTACACCTTC. It is translated as CASSQEENPNYGYTF.

The CDR3 loop reads CASSFEGETQYF. The DNA of the CDR3 is TGCGCCAGCAGCTTTGAAGGAGAGACCCAGTACTTC. The J gene is TRBJ2-5, the V gene TRBV5-1; no definite D call. The CDR3 runs to 12 residues. The germline V gene encodes CDR1 SGHRS and CDR2 YFSETQ. The V end was cut by 2 bases, the J end by 4 bases, with 6 bases between.